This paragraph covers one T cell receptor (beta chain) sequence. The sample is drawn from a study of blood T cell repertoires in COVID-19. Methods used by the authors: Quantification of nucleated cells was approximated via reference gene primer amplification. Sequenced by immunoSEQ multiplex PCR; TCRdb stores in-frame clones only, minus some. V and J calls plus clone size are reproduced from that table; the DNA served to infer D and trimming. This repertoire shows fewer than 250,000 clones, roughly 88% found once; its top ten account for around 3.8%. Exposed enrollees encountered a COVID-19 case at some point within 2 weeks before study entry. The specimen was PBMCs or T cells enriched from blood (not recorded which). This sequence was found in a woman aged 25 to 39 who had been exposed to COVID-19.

The CDR3 coding sequence is TGTGCCACCAGCAGAGGAGACAGGGTTCTGTTCGGCTACACCTTC. Translation: CATSRGDRVLFGYTF. The chain recombines TRBV15 with TRBJ1-2; TRBD1 aligns across 7 bases. The CDR3 spans 15 residues. J gave up 8 bases and V 1 base, and 10 bases lay outside the gene matches. Germline loops: CDR1 LNHNV, CDR2 YYDKDF (reference sequence).